These 23 T cell receptor beta chains were sequenced from one sample in a study of blood T cell repertoires in COVID-19. Only in-frame clones appear in the TCRdb table, and some are missing; sequencing was by immunoSEQ multiplex PCR. Of 200,000 or so clones listed, 82% were seen once; the top ten hold more than 5%. Sequencing was carried out using peripheral blood. Receptors originate from a woman aged 30 to 39 with acute or convalescent COVID-19.

CDR3 DNA sequence: TGCGCCAGCAGCATGCCGGGACAGCCCTATGGCTACACCTTC. This translates into CASSMPGQPYGYTF. This chain connects TRBV5-1 to TRBJ1-2; 7 bases are a match to TRBD1. The CDR3 covers 14 residues. Trimming removed 4 bases from V and 4 bases from J; junction bases left unmatched: 7. Germline V CDR1 and CDR2: SGHRS, YFSETQ.

This clone was found once. This chain joins TRBV15 and TRBJ2-2; tentatively, D is TRBD2 (6 bases). The CDR3 runs 13 residues. V dropped 4 bases and J dropped 5 bases, with 8 bases sitting between them. The germline gives CDR1 LNHNV, CDR2 YYDKDF (reference sequence). CDR3 sequence: CATSKGRTGELFF. Written as DNA, the CDR3 is TGTGCCACCAGCAAAGGGAGGACCGGGGAGCTGTTTTTT.

The J gene is TRBJ2-1, the V gene TRBV7-9; perhaps TRBD1 as D (6 bases). The germline V and J ends were trimmed by 3 bases and 4 bases, with 7 bases remaining between them. The CDR3 totals 13 residues. Germline CDR1 SEHNR, CDR2 FQNEAQ (reference sequence). The CDR3 spells CASSFGQYNEQFF. CDR3 bases: TGTGCCAGCAGCTTCGGACAGTACAATGAGCAGTTCTTC. The whole variable domain, filled in from reference TRBV7-9 and TRBJ2-1, reads DTGVSQNPRHKITKRGQNVTFRCDPISEHNRLYWYRQTLGQGPEFLTYFQNEAQLEKSRLLSDRFSAERPKGSFSTLEIQRTEQGDSAMYLCASSFGQYNEQFFGPGTRLTVL.

A remark on this clone: This sample also contains other DNA sequences that code for the same CDR3. V gene TRBV5-1 combines with J gene TRBJ2-7, with 8 bases fitting TRBD1. After removal of 2 bases from V and 6 bases from J, the junction contained 7 bases not matched to a gene. CDR3 length: 14 residues. CDR1 is SGHRS and CDR2 is YFSETQ in the germline V gene. CDR3 bases: TGCGCCAGCAGCTTAGGGCAGGGGGCTACCGAGCAGTACTTC. Translation gives CASSLGQGATEQYF.

This clone appeared a single time. The chain carries TRBV28 and TRBJ2-7, with TRBD2 as a possible D gene (6 bases). V lost 6 bases to trimming and J lost 0 bases, with 15 bases between them. The germline gives CDR1 MDHEN, CDR2 SYDVKM. This CDR3 comprises 15 residues. CDR3 in DNA: TGTGCCAGCAGGCATGGGACTTATAGCTCCTACGAGCAGTACTTC. It encodes CASRHGTYSSYEQYF.

This clone occurred once. The chain employs TRBV11-2 and TRBJ1-2; 7 positions agree with TRBD1. The CDR3 is made up of 16 amino acids. V trimming: 2 bases; J trimming: 4 bases; junction bases outside the gene matches: 10. The germline CDR1 and CDR2 sequences are SGHAT and FQNNGV. The CDR3 DNA follows: TGTGCCAGCAGCTTACACTTGGACAGGACAGGCTATGGCTACACCTTC. This codes for CASSLHLDRTGYGYTF.

This chain uses TRBV2 with TRBJ2-2; 11 nucleotides align to TRBD2. Germline trimming cut 8 bases from V and 7 bases from J; bases unmatched to any gene: 6. Germline loops: CDR1 SNHLY, CDR2 FYNNEI. The CDR3 consists of 14 residues. Here the CDR3 reads CASETSGVVGELFF. CDR3 nucleotide sequence: TGTGCCAGCGAGACTAGCGGGGTTGTCGGGGAGCTGTTTTTT.

The J gene is TRBJ2-4, the V gene TRBV6-2 or TRBV6-3; possible D gene TRBD1, 8 bases. The CDR3 runs 18 residues. V was cut by 5 bases and J by 8 bases, with 28 bases left in between. Germline CDR1 reads MNHEY; CDR2 reads SVGEGT. CDR3 sequence reads: CASSPAGLNRGGVYIQYF. The DNA for the CDR3 is TGTGCCAGCAGTCCCGCCGGATTGAACAGGGGGGGAGTGTACATTCAGTACTTC.

V is TRBV28 and J is TRBJ2-2, with 16 bases aligning to TRBD2. Germline V gene data show CDR1 as MDHEN and CDR2 as SYDVKM. J gave up 4 bases and V 2 bases, and 7 bases lay outside the gene matches. This CDR3 region has 19 residues. The chain's CDR3 is CASSLGSGLAGGGTGELFF. The CDR3, as DNA: TGTGCCAGCAGTTTAGGTTCGGGACTAGCGGGAGGGGGCACCGGGGAGCTGTTTTTT.

The genes are TRBV21-1 and TRBJ1-3. TRBV21-1 is assigned pseudogene status. This CDR3 has 14 residues. CDR3 amino acids: CASSTRASGNTIYF. The CDR3 DNA reads TGTGCCAGCAGCACCCGAGCATCTGGAAACACCATATATTTT.

Note on this clone: The sample holds other DNA sequences that translate to the same CDR3. This rearrangement joins TRBV20-1 to TRBJ1-1; D remains unclear. The V gene lost 3 bases and the J gene lost 8 bases, with 10 bases spanning the gap. Germline CDR1 and CDR2: DFQATT and SNEGSKA (reference sequence). This CDR3 is built from 11 residues. The CDR3 bases are TGCAGTGCTAGCAGGTCGGCGGAAGCTTTCTTT. Translating gives CSASRSAEAFF.

This clone has just one count. CDR3 coding DNA: TGTGCCAGTAGTATAGGACAGGGAATCGGTACTGAAGCTTTCTTT. Translating gives CASSIGQGIGTEAFF. The chain combines TRBV19 with TRBJ1-1, with TRBD1 matching over 7 bases. J gave up 5 bases and V 1 base, and 7 bases lay outside the gene matches. In germline, CDR1 is LNHDA, CDR2 SQIVND (reference sequence). The CDR3 runs 15 residues. Full variable domain (remainder filled in from reference TRBV19 and TRBJ1-1): DGGITQSPKYLFRKEGQNVTLSCEQNLNHDAMYWYRQDPGQGLRLIYYSQIVNDFQKGDIAEGYSVSREKKESFPLTVTSAQKNPTAFYLCASSIGQGIGTEAFFGQGTRLTVV.

The genes are TRBV30 and TRBJ1-2; D unresolved. V was pared by 3 bases and J by 8 bases, with 16 bases between. Germline CDR1 GTSNPN, CDR2 SVGIG (reference sequence). This CDR3 has 13 amino acids. The CDR3 spells CAWRSGLGGGYTF. The CDR3 coding sequence is TGTGCCTGGAGAAGCGGGCTGGGTGGAGGCTACACCTTC.

The V call is TRBV6-4, the J call TRBJ2-2; 7 bases align to TRBD1. V was pared by 0 bases and J by 7 bases, with 2 bases of the junction left unmatched. This CDR3 contains 14 residues. CDR1 and CDR2 from the germline V gene are MRHNA and SNTAGT. CDR3 loop: CASSDSQGVGELFF. The DNA of the CDR3 is TGTGCCAGCAGTGACTCGCAGGGGGTCGGGGAGCTGTTTTTT.

The chain links TRBV4-1 to TRBJ2-1; weak D call: TRBD2 (6 bases). CDR3 size: 12 residues. V dropped 0 bases and J dropped 12 bases, with 9 bases sitting between them. Germline values: CDR1 MGHRA, CDR2 YSYEKL. The CDR3 nucleotides read TGCGCCAGCAGCCAAGAGGGGGGAAGGCAGTTCTTC. The encoded protein is CASSQEGGRQFF.

The chain combines TRBV9 with TRBJ2-1; 8 nucleotides align to TRBD2. From germline, CDR1 is SGDLS and CDR2 YYNGEE. The CDR3 contains 16 residues. Unmatched junction bases numbered 10, after V lost 3 bases and J lost 5 bases. The CDR3 spells CASSARGGVIDNEQFF. The CDR3 nucleotides are TGTGCCAGCAGCGCCCGGGGGGGTGTCATAGACAATGAGCAGTTCTTC.

The chain combines TRBV7-6 with TRBJ1-5; D possibly corresponds to TRBD1 (5 bases). The CDR3 is 14 amino acids. V lost 5 bases, J lost 3 bases, and 11 bases lay in between. The germline V gene encodes CDR1 SGHVS and CDR2 FNYEAQ. CDR3 amino acids: CASSPQVSNQPQHF. Written as DNA, the CDR3 is TGTGCCAGCAGCCCACAGGTATCCAATCAGCCCCAGCATTTT.

In DNA, the CDR3 is TGTGCCAGCAGTTTGGTTTCGACTAGCGGGAGGGCCATTGCAGATACGCAGTATTTT. Its translation: CASSLVSTSGRAIADTQYF. V usage is TRBV27 and J usage is TRBJ2-3; 14 positions match TRBD2. This CDR3 is 19 amino acids long. The V segment lost 3 bases and the J segment 4 bases; nucleotides outside the gene matches: 12. In germline, CDR1 is MNHEY, CDR2 SMNVEV (reference sequence).

The rearrangement joins TRBV3-1 (or the pseudogene TRBV3-2) to TRBJ1-2, with 10 bases lining up with TRBD1. Germline V gives CDR1 LGHDT, CDR2 YNNKEL (reference sequence). V gave up 3 bases and J gave up 4 bases; unmatched junction bases: 5. This CDR3 contains 15 residues. Here the CDR3 reads CASSQTGGIRYGYTF. The CDR3 DNA sequence: TGTGCCAGCAGCCAGACAGGGGGCATTCGCTATGGCTACACCTTC.

This chain connects TRBV4-3 to TRBJ2-1; 7 bases match TRBD1. The CDR3 contains 16 residues. V gave up 0 bases and J gave up 4 bases; unmatched junction bases: 6. Germline assignment: CDR1 LGHNA and CDR2 YSLEER. CDR3 residues: CASSQDKGTVYNEQFF. The DNA for the CDR3 is TGCGCCAGCAGCCAAGATAAAGGGACAGTGTACAATGAGCAGTTCTTC.

This clone has a single count. Here the CDR3 DNA reads TGTGCCAGCAGCCCCCTTAGGGGGGGCCGACAAGAGACCCAGTACTTC. Translated, it gives CASSPLRGGRQETQYF. The chain employs TRBV9 and TRBJ2-5; D is possibly TRBD2 (7 bases). CDR1 and CDR2 (germline): SGDLS, YYNGEE. V gave up 4 bases and J gave up 2 bases, with 18 bases separating them. This CDR3 contains 16 residues. Using reference TRBV9 and TRBJ2-5 for the parts outside the CDR3, the full variable domain is DSGVTQTPKHLITATGQRVTLRCSPRSGDLSVYWYQQSLDQGLQFLIQYYNGEERAKGNILERFSAQQFPDLHSELNLSSLELGDSALYFCASSPLRGGRQETQYFGPGTRLLVL.

The chain has TRBV6-2 or TRBV6-3 and TRBJ2-3; 12 bases match TRBD2. The CDR3 is 19 amino acids. The V gene's germline CDR1 is MNHEY and CDR2 SVGEGT. J lost 0 bases, V lost 2 bases, and 9 bases had no gene match. The CDR3 spells CASSYDYRLAGESTDTQYF. CDR3 DNA sequence: TGTGCCAGCAGTTACGACTATCGACTAGCGGGAGAGAGCACAGATACGCAGTATTTT.

V gene TRBV10-1 combines with J gene TRBJ2-4, with a weak D call TRBD2 (6 bases). Germline CDR1 and CDR2: WNHNN and SYGVQD (reference sequence). The CDR3 runs to 24 residues. V dropped 4 bases and J dropped 0 bases, with 37 bases sitting between them. CDR3 coding DNA: TGCGCCAGCAGTGTGCAGGATGGAGGGGTTGGATGGGGTCGCAAGCGTCTAGCCAAAAACATTCAGTACTTC. Translation: CASSVQDGGVGWGRKRLAKNIQYF.